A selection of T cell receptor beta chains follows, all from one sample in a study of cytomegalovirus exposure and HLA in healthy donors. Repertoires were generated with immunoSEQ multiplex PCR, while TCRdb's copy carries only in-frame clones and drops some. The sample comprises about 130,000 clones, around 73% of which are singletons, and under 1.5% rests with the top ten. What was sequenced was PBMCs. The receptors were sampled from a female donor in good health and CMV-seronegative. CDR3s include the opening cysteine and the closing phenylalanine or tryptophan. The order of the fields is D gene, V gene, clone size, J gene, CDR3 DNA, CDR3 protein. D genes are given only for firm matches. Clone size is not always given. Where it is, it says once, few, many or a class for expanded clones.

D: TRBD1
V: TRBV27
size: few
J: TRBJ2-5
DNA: TGTGCCAGCAGTTTGACAGGGGGTTGGAAAGAGACCCAGTACTTC
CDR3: CASSLTGGWKETQYF

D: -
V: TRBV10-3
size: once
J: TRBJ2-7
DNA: TGTGCCATCAGTCCAAACCAGGGCTACGAGCAGTACTTC
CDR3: CAISPNQGYEQYF

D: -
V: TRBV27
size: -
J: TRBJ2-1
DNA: TGTGCCAGCAGTTATATCCCCAGCGCTGAGCAGTTCTTC
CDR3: CASSYIPSAEQFF

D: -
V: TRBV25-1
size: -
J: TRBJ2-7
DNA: TGTGCCAGCAGTGGGGGCGGGGCAGGGGAGCAGTACTTC
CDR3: CASSGGGAGEQYF

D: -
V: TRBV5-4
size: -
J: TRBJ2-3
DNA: TGTGCCAGCAGCGATCGGGAGTCCCCAGATACGCAGTATTTT
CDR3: CASSDRESPDTQYF

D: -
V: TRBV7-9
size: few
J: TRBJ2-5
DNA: TGTGCCAGCAGCTTAGTGGAGGGGAAGGAGACCCAGTACTTC
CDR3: CASSLVEGKETQYF

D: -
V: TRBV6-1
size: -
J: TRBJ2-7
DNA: TGTGCCAGCAGTGAAGCGCGCTTTAGATTCTACGAGCAGTACTTC
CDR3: CASSEARFRFYEQYF

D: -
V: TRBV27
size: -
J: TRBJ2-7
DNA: TGTGCCAGCAGTAGGACGTCCGGGAGTCCCTACGAGCAGTACTTC
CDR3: CASSRTSGSPYEQYF

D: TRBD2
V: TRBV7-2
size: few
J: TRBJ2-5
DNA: TGTGCCAGCAGCGCTAGCGGGGCCGGGGGGACCCAGTACTTC
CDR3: CASSASGAGGTQYF

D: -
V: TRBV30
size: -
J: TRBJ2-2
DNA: TGTGCCTGGAGTGTAAGGCTAGCGTGGACCGGGGAGCTGTTTTTT
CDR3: CAWSVRLAWTGELFF

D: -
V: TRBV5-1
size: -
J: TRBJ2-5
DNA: TGCGCCAGCAGCCCAGGGGCCCAGGGGGAGACCCAGTACTTC
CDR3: CASSPGAQGETQYF

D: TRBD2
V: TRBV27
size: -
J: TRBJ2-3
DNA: TGTGCCAGCAGTCGATGGGGGGGTGAGGCGCAGTATTTT
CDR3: CASSRWGGEAQYF

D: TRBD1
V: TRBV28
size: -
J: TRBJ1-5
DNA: TGTGCCAGCAGTAGGACAGGGGTTGGCAATCAGCCCCAGCATTTT
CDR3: CASSRTGVGNQPQHF

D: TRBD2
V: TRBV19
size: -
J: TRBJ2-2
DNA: TGTGCCAGTAGTACTCCCGGGACTAGCGAGGGGACCGGGGAGCTGTTTTTT
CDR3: CASSTPGTSEGTGELFF

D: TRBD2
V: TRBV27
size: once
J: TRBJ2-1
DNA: TGTGCCAGCCACTCCATGGTGGGGGAGGGATACAATGAGCAGTTCTTC
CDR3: CASHSMVGEGYNEQFF

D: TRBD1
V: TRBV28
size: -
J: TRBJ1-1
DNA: TGTGCCAGCAGTCCGGGACAGCCGAACACTGAAGCTTTCTTT
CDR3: CASSPGQPNTEAFF

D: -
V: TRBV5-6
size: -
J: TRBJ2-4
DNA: TGTGCCAGCAGCTTGAGGGGGACATCCTACCTAGCCAAAAACATTCAGTACTTC
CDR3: CASSLRGTSYLAKNIQYF

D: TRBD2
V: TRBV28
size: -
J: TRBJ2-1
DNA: TGTGCCAGCATGCGGCGGGAGAACAATGAGCAGTTCTTC
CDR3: CASMRRENNEQFF

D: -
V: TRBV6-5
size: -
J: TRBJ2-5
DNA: TGTGCCAGCAGTTTGCAGGACCAAGAGACCCAGTACTTC
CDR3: CASSLQDQETQYF

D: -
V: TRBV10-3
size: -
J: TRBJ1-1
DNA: TGTGCCATCAGCCCCACGGGGGGGAATGAAGCTTTCTTT
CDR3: CAISPTGGNEAFF

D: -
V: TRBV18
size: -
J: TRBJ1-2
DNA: TGTGCCAGCTCACCGGTGGAGCCCAGTAACTATGGCTACACCTTC
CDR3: CASSPVEPSNYGYTF

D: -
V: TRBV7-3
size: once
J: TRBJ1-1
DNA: TGTGCCAGCTCACTGATTGCGGTGGGGAACACTGAAGCTTTCTTT
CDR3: CASSLIAVGNTEAFF

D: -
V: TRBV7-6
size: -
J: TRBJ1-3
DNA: TGTGCCAGCAGCTTCAGTGGGAGGAGGAACACCATATATTTT
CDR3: CASSFSGRRNTIYF

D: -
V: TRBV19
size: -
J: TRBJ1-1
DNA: TGTGCCAGTAGTATCGGGGTTGGGAACACTGAAGCTTTCTTT
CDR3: CASSIGVGNTEAFF

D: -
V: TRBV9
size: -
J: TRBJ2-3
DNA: TGTGCCAGCAGCTTAGGGACTTCTAGCACAGATACGCAGTATTTT
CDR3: CASSLGTSSTDTQYF

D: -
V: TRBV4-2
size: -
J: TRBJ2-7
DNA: TGTGCCAGCAGCCAAGACGAAGGACTACTCTACGAGCAGTACTTC
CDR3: CASSQDEGLLYEQYF

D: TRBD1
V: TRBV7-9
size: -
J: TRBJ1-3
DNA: TGTGCCAGCAGCTTCGGGACAGCGGGTAACACCATATATTTT
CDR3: CASSFGTAGNTIYF

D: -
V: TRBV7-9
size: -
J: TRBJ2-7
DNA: TGTGCCAGCAGCCCAGCGGCCGCCTACGAGCAGTACTTC
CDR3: CASSPAAAYEQYF

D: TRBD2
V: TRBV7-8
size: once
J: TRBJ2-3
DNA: TGTGCCAGCAGCCCGGGACTAGCGGGAGTCTCAGATACGCAGTATTTT
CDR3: CASSPGLAGVSDTQYF

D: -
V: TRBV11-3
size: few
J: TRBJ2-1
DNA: TGTGCCAGCAGCCATAGCGTGAGCTCCTACAATGAGCAGTTCTTC
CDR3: CASSHSVSSYNEQFF

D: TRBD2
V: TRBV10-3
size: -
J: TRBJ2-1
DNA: TGTGCCATCGGTGGGTTCGGGGGGACTAGCCCTAACAATGAGCAGTTCTTC
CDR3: CAIGGFGGTSPNNEQFF

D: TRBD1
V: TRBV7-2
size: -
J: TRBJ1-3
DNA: TGTGCCAGCAGCTTAACCCCCCCGACAGGGGCGGCTGGAAACACCATATATTTT
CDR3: CASSLTPPTGAAGNTIYF

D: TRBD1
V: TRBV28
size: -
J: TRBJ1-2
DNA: TGTGCCAGCAGGGGCGGACAGGCGGGTAACTATGGCTACACCTTC
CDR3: CASRGGQAGNYGYTF

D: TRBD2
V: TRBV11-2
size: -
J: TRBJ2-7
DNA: TGTGCCAGCAGCAACAGACTAGCGGGAACCCACGAGCAGTACTTC
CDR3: CASSNRLAGTHEQYF

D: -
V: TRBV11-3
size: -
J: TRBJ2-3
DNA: TGTGCCAGCAGCTCCGGTAGCGGAACTCGCGGAGATACGCAGTATTTT
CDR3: CASSSGSGTRGDTQYF

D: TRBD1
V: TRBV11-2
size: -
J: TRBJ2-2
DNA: TGTGCCAGCAGCCGGGACAGACTGAACACCGGGGAGCTGTTTTTT
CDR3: CASSRDRLNTGELFF

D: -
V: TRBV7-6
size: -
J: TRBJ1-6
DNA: TGTGCCAGCAGCTTAGAGGCAGGGAATAATTCACCCCTCCACTTT
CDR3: CASSLEAGNNSPLHF

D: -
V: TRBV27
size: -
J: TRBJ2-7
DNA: TGTGCCAGCAGTTTCCTTTTCGGACACCAGCCCTACGAGCAGTACTTC
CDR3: CASSFLFGHQPYEQYF

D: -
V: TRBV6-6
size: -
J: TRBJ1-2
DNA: TGTGCCAGCAGTTACATTCGACAGAACTATGGCTACACCTTC
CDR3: CASSYIRQNYGYTF

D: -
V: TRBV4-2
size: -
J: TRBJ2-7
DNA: TGTGCCAGCAGCCAAGGACAGGTATACAAATACGAGCAGTACTTC
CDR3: CASSQGQVYKYEQYF

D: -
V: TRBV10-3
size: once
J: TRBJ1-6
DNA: TGTGCCATCAGCACTGTCAATTCACCCCTCCACTTT
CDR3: CAISTVNSPLHF

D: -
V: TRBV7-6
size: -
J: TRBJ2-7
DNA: TGTGCCAGCAGCAGACTGGGTCACTACGAGCAGTACTTC
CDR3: CASSRLGHYEQYF

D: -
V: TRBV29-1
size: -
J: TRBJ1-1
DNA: TGCAGCGTTGCGAGGGGGGGGGAAACTGAAGCTTTCTTT
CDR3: CSVARGGETEAFF

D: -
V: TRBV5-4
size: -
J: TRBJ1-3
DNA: TGTGCCAGCAGCCAACAGGGTACCTCTGGAAACACCATATATTTT
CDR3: CASSQQGTSGNTIYF

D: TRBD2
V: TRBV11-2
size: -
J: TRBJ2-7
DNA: TGTGCCAGCAGCCATGGGACTAGCGGGAGAGGCGAGCAGTACTTC
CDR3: CASSHGTSGRGEQYF

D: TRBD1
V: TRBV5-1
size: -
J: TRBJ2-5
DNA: TGCGCCAGCAGCCCGGGGACAGGGCGCGAGACCCAGTACTTC
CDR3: CASSPGTGRETQYF

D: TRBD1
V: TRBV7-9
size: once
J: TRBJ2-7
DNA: TGTGCCGGCGGGCAGGGGGCGTTTGGGGAGCAGTACTTC
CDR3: CAGGQGAFGEQYF

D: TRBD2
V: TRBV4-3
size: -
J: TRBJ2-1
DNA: TGCGCCAGCAGCCAAGATGGAGCGGGAGAGGGCAATGAGCAGTTCTTC
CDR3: CASSQDGAGEGNEQFF

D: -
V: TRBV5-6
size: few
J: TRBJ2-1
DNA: TGTGCCAGCAGCTTGCTAGGCTACAATGAGCAGTTCTTC
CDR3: CASSLLGYNEQFF

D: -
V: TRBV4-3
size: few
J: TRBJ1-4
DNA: TGCGCCAGCAGCCAAGACAGAGCGACTAATGAAAAACTGTTTTTT
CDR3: CASSQDRATNEKLFF

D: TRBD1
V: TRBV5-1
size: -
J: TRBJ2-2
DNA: TGCGCCAGCAGCTGGGGACAGGGGGCGCCTGGGGAGCTGTTTTTT
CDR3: CASSWGQGAPGELFF

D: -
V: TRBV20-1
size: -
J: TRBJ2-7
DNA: TGCAGTGGCGCAAACGGGTACGAGCAGTACTTC
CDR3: CSGANGYEQYF

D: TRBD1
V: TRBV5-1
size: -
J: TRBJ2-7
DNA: TGCGCCAGCAGTCGGGCCGGGACAGGGATCTACGAGCAGTACTTC
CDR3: CASSRAGTGIYEQYF

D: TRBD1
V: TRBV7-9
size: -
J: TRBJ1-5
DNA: TGTGCCAGCAGCCTCGGACAGGGGGCAAGGCAGCCCCAGCATTTT
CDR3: CASSLGQGARQPQHF

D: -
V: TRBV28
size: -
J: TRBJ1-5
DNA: TGTGCCAGCAGCCTCTTGGACAACCTGGTACAGCCCCAGCATTTT
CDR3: CASSLLDNLVQPQHF

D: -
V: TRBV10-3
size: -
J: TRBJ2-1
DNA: TGTGCCATCAGCCCCCGACAGGACTACAATGAGCAGTTCTTC
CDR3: CAISPRQDYNEQFF

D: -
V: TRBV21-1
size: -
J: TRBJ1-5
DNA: TGTGCCAGCAGCAAAGGAGACAGGGTAATCGATCAGCCCCAGCATTTT
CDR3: CASSKGDRVIDQPQHF

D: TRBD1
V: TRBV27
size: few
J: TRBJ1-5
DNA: TGTGCCAGCAGATTAGCGGGACAGAGCAATCAGCCCCAGCATTTT
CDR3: CASRLAGQSNQPQHF

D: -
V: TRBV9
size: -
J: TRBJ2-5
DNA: TGTGCCAGCAGCGTAGGGGGGGGCCGGCAAGAGACCCAGTACTTC
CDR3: CASSVGGGRQETQYF

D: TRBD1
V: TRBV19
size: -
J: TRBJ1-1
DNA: TGTGCCAGTAGTAACCAGGGGGCGGACACTGAAGCTTTCTTT
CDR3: CASSNQGADTEAFF